A single TCR beta chain is shown here with its context. Its antigen is unknown. This sample was taken from a study of shared clonotypes between healthy human individuals. Only in-frame clones appear in the TCRdb table, and some are missing; sequencing was by immunoSEQ multiplex PCR. The repertoire holds some 1 million clones, approximately 76% seen once, with less than 1.5% in the top ten. Points from the study as a whole: With few donors, the genetic and exposure-history diversity represented was limited. Against clonotypes common to all four donors, non-shared ones had lower generation probabilities.

Trimming removed 8 bases at V and 3 bases at J, with 11 bases between. Germline CDR1 reads MDHEN; CDR2 reads SYDVKM. This CDR3 has 13 amino acids. The sample comprised memory CD4+ T cells sorted from blood. Subset in this sample: CD45RA-negative fraction. The V gene is TRBV28, the J gene TRBJ1-5; D call uncertain. The receptor was derived from a young man in good health. The CDR3 nucleotides are TGTGCCAGCCTCGGGCAAGCCAATCAGCCCCAGCATTTT. Its translation is CASLGQANQPQHF.